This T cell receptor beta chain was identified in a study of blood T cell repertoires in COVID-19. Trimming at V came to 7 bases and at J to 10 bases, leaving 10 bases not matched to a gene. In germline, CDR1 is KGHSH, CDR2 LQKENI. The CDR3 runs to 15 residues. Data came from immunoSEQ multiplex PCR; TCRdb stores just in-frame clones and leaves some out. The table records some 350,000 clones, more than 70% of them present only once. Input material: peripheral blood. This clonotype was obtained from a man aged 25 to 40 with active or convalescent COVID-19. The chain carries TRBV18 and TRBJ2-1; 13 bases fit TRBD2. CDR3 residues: CASFEGLAGEREQFF. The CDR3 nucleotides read TGTGCCAGCTTCGAAGGACTAGCGGGAGAACGGGAGCAGTTCTTC.